This TCR beta chain was found in a study of blood T cell repertoires in COVID-19. Study details: Sample material is recorded as cDNA or gDNA derived from T cells, B-cell-depleted T cells, or PBMCs.

The CDR3 totals 14 residues. From germline, CDR1 is MNHEY and CDR2 SMNVEV (reference sequence). Trimming cost V 4 bases and J 8 bases, with 15 bases left between them. The protocol was immunoSEQ multiplex PCR, while the TCRdb copy is restricted to in-frame clones and leaves out a portion. Here the sample spans roughly 120,000 clones, around 80% being singletons. The sequence came from a human donor in a cohort sampled during active or convalescent COVID-19. V usage is TRBV27 and J usage is TRBJ2-1; maybe TRBD2 (6 bases). The sample taken for sequencing was peripheral blood. As DNA, the CDR3 is TGTGCCAGCAGTTCATGGAGGGCCGGGGATGAGCAGTTCTTC. Amino acid sequence: CASSSWRAGDEQFF.